The source of this T cell receptor (beta chain) is a study of T-cell memory formation after mild COVID-19. Study-wide results and limits: Shrinking CD4+ clones resided mostly in CM and EM, and CD8+ ones in EMRA.

TCRdb processed the 5' RACE reads anew with MiXCR; each CDR3 protein has one entry. Here the sample spans approximately 250,000 distinct CDR3 sequences, 16% being singletons. J gave up 8 bases and V 0 bases, and 9 bases lay outside the gene matches. The CDR3 length is 16 residues. The germline V gene has CDR1 SGHDT and CDR2 YYEEEE. Of note for this clonotype: Its specificity is unknown.

The source is a man aged 18 to 29 who had mild COVID-19 (a few samples of this study predate the infection). Cell type and time point are not known. The sample taken for sequencing was PBMCs or a T cell subset sorted from them (not recorded which). The V gene is TRBV5-6, the J gene TRBJ1-4, with 8 bases identical to TRBD1. The CDR3 protein is CASSLAGTGPREKLFF. The CDR3 DNA reads TGTGCCAGCAGCTTGGCAGGGACAGGCCCCAGGGAAAAACTGTTTTTT.